This TCR beta chain was documented in a study of spatial heterogeneity in lung cancer. Whole-study findings and limits: In tumors, expanded intratumoral alpha and beta TCR counts tracked mutation counts.

At least ten counts were recorded for this clonotype. What it recognizes is unknown. Found in a library prepared for alpha chains, this beta chain is an off-target read, and its abundance has little meaning. Trimming stripped 6 bases from V and 8 bases from J, with 11 bases between. This CDR3 has 12 residues. The germline gives CDR1 KGHSH, CDR2 LQKENI. The time point denotes: sample taken at primary tumor resection. The donors, 70 to 80 patients with untreated early-stage non-small cell lung cancer, provided the samples. TCR cDNA molecules each had a unique molecular identifier. Each CDR3 protein is one row after TCRdb ran MiXCR on the 5' RACE reads. The data hold fewer than 20,000 distinct CDR3 sequences, with about 6.1% observed a single time.

The rearrangement uses TRBV18 and TRBJ2-4; D unclear. This TCR derives from a female donor with early-stage non-small cell lung cancer. Specimen: lung tumor tissue, collected at surgery. CDR3 in amino acids: CASSDHGDIQYF. The CDR3 DNA reads TGTGCCAGCTCGGATCATGGGGACATTCAGTACTTC.